This TCR beta chain appears in the sequencing data of a study of T cell changes during pregnancy in multiple sclerosis. The germline CDR1 and CDR2 sequences are LNHDA and SQIVND (reference sequence). Unmatched junction bases numbered 7, after V lost 5 bases and J lost 5 bases. This CDR3 has 14 amino acids. Sequencing was performed with immunoSEQ multiplex PCR; in TCRdb, only in-frame clones are kept and a portion is missing. The sample records about 46,000 clones, around 91% being singletons. The genes are TRBV19 and TRBJ1-2; 8 nucleotides match TRBD1. The source of this sequence is a female donor in good health, enrolled as a control in a pregnancy study. The sample in question was CD4+ T cells from peripheral blood mononuclear cells, obtained in the second trimester of pregnancy. CDR3 bases: TGTGCCAGTAGTTCTACAGGGGGGGGGTATGGCTACACCTTC. This encodes CASSSTGGGYGYTF.